This TCR beta chain was profiled in a study of blood T cells in healthy people across ages. On the study more broadly: The capture of about one barcoded beta molecule per two T cells was achieved by template switching.

Each donor's blood draw was roughly 9.5 milliliters of peripheral blood. Turning to this clonotype: Its target is unknown.

Study-wide results and limits: Older individuals had lower TCR beta diversity per million T cells (the decline was roughly linear).

For the second PCR, which ran for about 6 to 11 cycles, a sample-barcoded 5' primer and a J-beta primer mix were used. Each single sample gave us at least 2.5 million CDR3-containing paired-end reads. TCRdb re-derived calls from the 5' RACE reads in MiXCR, one entry per CDR3 protein. The data hold about 1.8 million distinct CDR3 sequences, with 49% observed a single time. The sequence came from a woman between 35 and 50 years old in good health. Sequencing used blood.

CDR3 in amino acids: CASSLVVNPGGYEQYF. CDR3 sequence (DNA): TGTGCCAGCAGCTTAGTCGTCAACCCCGGGGGCTACGAGCAGTACTTC. The rearrangement joins TRBV7-2 to TRBJ2-7; TRBD2 might be the D (6 bases). The ends were cut back, 1 base at V and 3 bases at J, with 16 bases in the middle. CDR1 and CDR2 (germline): SGHTA, FQGNSA. The CDR3 loop spans 16 amino acids.